What follows describes a single T cell receptor beta chain. No antigen is known for it. It has no much larger one-base neighbor in the sample; base qualities were not kept. The CDR3 numbers 13 residues from cysteine through phenylalanine. Only the CDR3 DNA stays, 39 bases, in frame from base 1. V is cut by 2 bases and J by 0 bases, and the space between the germline ends is 4 bases. Taken from the germline V gene, the CDR1 and CDR2 loops are SGHTS and YDEGEE. This entry belongs to a study of T cell changes during pregnancy in multiple sclerosis (dated by TCRdb to between 2019 and 2020). Regarding the research as a whole: Changes in the T cell repertoire over the course of pregnancy were examined in this study in women with multiple sclerosis.

The library relied on the immunoSEQ multiplex PCR assay. TCRdb took this table from immuneACCESS and kept in-frame rearrangements with V and J called. Such tables lack part of the clones; where checked against another copy, unresolved V genes explain under half of the gap, and the rest is unexplained. Here the sample has some 61,000 clones; more than 80% occur a single time. Approximately 0.84% of the sample belongs to the ten largest clones. The sequence joins TRBV5-8 to TRBJ2-3, with the D gene too uncertain to name. The specimen was peripheral blood, collected in the second trimester of pregnancy. This TCR was recovered from a female donor with multiple sclerosis, enrolled in a pregnancy study. The nucleotide sequence is TGTGCCAGCAGCTTCCCAAGCACAGATACGCAGTATTTT. It is translated as CASSFPSTDTQYF.